Listed here are 9 T cell receptor beta chains from one sample, sequenced in a study of identifying expanded T cells in peripheral blood. Some clones are missing from TCRdb's copy, which holds only in-frame ones; the method was immunoSEQ multiplex PCR. The sample records some 130,000 clones, less than 90% being singletons. The sequencing sample was made of blood. The source is a person between 18 and 70 years old in good health.

J is TRBJ2-1 and V is TRBV5-4; 9 nucleotides line up with TRBD1. This CDR3 has 16 residues. J gave up 0 bases and V 4 bases, and 5 bases lay outside the gene matches. Looked up from germline, CDR1 is SGHNT and CDR2 is YYREEE (reference sequence). The CDR3 is CASSPKQGASYNEQFF. The CDR3 DNA sequence: TGTGCCAGCAGCCCTAAACAGGGGGCCTCCTACAATGAGCAGTTCTTC.

The CDR3 loop reads CASSLRGAQETQYF. The CDR3 nucleotides are TGTGCCAGTAGTCTACGGGGGGCGCAAGAGACCCAGTACTTC. V is TRBV19 and J is TRBJ2-5, with D tentatively TRBD2 (7 bases). Trimming pared 5 bases from V and 2 bases from J, leaving 12 bases between. The CDR3 extends over 14 amino acids. Looked up from germline, CDR1 is LNHDA and CDR2 is SQIVND (reference sequence).

V gene TRBV5-4 combines with J gene TRBJ2-5; D could derive from TRBD1 or TRBD2 (5 bases each). CDR3 length: 15 amino acids. Germline CDR1 reads SGHNT; CDR2 reads YYREEE (reference sequence). V shed 5 bases and J shed 0 bases, with 14 bases lying between them. The CDR3 here is CASSFGPGHQETQYF. The CDR3 nucleotides read TGTGCCAGCAGTTTTGGTCCGGGACACCAAGAGACCCAGTACTTC.

The chain joins TRBV6-6 to TRBJ1-2; D may be TRBD1 (5 bases). The CDR3 is made up of 14 amino acids. Germline V gene sequence: CDR1 MNHNY, CDR2 SVGAGI (reference sequence). V was pared by 4 bases and J by 9 bases, with 18 bases between. CDR3 DNA sequence: TGTGCCAGCAGTTCTCAACCGGGACGGCAAAGCTACACCTTC. Translating gives CASSSQPGRQSYTF.

V gene TRBV5-1 combines with J gene TRBJ2-2; 7 bases match TRBD2. The germline gives CDR1 SGHRS, CDR2 YFSETQ. V gave up 0 bases and J gave up 4 bases; unmatched junction bases: 3. The CDR3 contains 15 residues. The CDR3 spells CASSLGGSGTGELFF. CDR3 bases: TGCGCCAGCAGCTTGGGCGGGAGCGGCACCGGGGAGCTGTTTTTT.

The J gene is TRBJ2-2, the V gene TRBV4-1; D is possibly TRBD1 (6 bases). V was trimmed by 0 bases and J by 6 bases, leaving 20 bases between them. The CDR3 contains 18 residues. Germline V gene sequence: CDR1 MGHRA, CDR2 YSYEKL. CDR3 amino acids: CASSQDPPQDRPSGELFF. In nucleotides, the CDR3 is TGCGCCAGCAGCCAAGATCCACCCCAGGACAGACCCTCCGGGGAGCTGTTTTTT.

This chain uses TRBV18 with TRBJ2-7, with 9 nucleotides matching TRBD2. V lost 4 bases and J lost 4; bases outside the gene matches: 5. Germline CDR1 and CDR2: KGHSH and LQKENI. The CDR3 loop spans 14 amino acids. The chain's CDR3 is CASSQASGEYEQYF. The CDR3 DNA reads TGTGCCAGCTCACAGGCTAGCGGGGAATACGAGCAGTACTTC. Combining the CDR3 with reference TRBV18 and TRBJ2-7 gives the whole variable domain NAGVMQNPRHLVRRRGQEARLRCSPMKGHSHVYWYRQLPEEGLKFMVYLQKENIIDESGMPKERFSAEFPKEGPSILRIQQVVRGDSAAYFCASSQASGEYEQYFGPGTRLTVT.

J is TRBJ2-7 and V is TRBV11-3; D ambiguous. Germline-derived CDR1 and CDR2 are SGHNT and YENEEA. V shed 1 base and J shed 7 bases, with 8 bases lying between them. The CDR3 has 12 amino acids. The CDR3 nucleotides are TGTGCCAGCAGCTTAGTAGGCGGTGAGCAGTACTTC. It specifies CASSLVGGEQYF. Variable domain in full (rest from reference TRBV11-3 and TRBJ2-7): EAGVVQSPRYKIIEKKQPVAFWCNPISGHNTLYWYLQNLGQGPELLIRYENEEAVDDSQLPKDRFSAERLKGVDSTLKIQPAELGDSAVYLCASSLVGGEQYFGPGTRLTVT.

CDR3 amino acids: CASSLGQGNEKLFF. As DNA, the CDR3 is TGCGCCAGCAGCTTGGGACAGGGAAATGAAAAACTGTTTTTT. This sequence joins TRBV5-1 and TRBJ1-4; 7 bases match TRBD1. V dropped 0 bases and J dropped 5; count of bases not matched to a gene: 1. This CDR3 has 14 amino acids. Germline-derived CDR1 and CDR2 are SGHRS and YFSETQ.